These 9 T cell receptor beta chains originate from one sample sequenced in a study of early T cells in non-severe SARS-CoV-2 infection. TCRdb recomputed calls from the 5' RACE reads with MiXCR, one row per CDR3 protein. The sample holds tens of thousands of distinct CDR3 sequences; less than 10% are singletons and the top ten take around 5.3%. This specimen was whole blood, taken at baseline. The origin of the receptors is an adult who was a healthcare worker with PCR-confirmed SARS-CoV-2 infection or an uninfected control (not recorded which).

Ten or more counts support this clonotype. The V and J genes are TRBV6-2 or TRBV6-3 and TRBJ2-3, with D uncertain. The CDR3 is 13 residues long. Germline V gene sequence: CDR1 MNHEY, CDR2 SVGEGT. V was trimmed by 2 bases and J by 6 bases, leaving 9 bases between them. This CDR3 reads CASSYTELDTQYF. The CDR3 nucleotides read TGTGCCAGCAGTTACACAGAGTTGGATACGCAGTATTTT.

The rearrangement joins TRBV12-3 or TRBV12-4 to TRBJ1-2; D perhaps matches TRBD1 (6 bases). The CDR3 is 13 amino acids. Trimming removed 6 bases at V and 4 bases at J, with 12 bases between. CDR3 loop: CASSRGQTYGYTF. In DNA, the CDR3 is TGTGCCAGCAGCCGAGGACAGACCTATGGCTACACCTTC.

This clonotype was seen many times. The rearrangement joins TRBV6-2 or TRBV6-3 to TRBJ2-7; 7 bases fit TRBD1. CDR3 length: 13 amino acids. J was trimmed by 3 bases and V by 2 bases; bases with no gene match: 1. CDR1 MNHEY and CDR2 SVGEGT come from the germline V gene. The CDR3 loop is CASSYRDSYEQYF. The CDR3 DNA reads TGTGCCAGCAGTTACCGGGACAGCTACGAGCAGTACTTC.

The chain joins TRBV12-3 or TRBV12-4 to TRBJ1-5, with D possibly being TRBD1 (6 bases). The CDR3 contains 13 residues. Trimming removed 9 bases at V and 0 bases at J, with 9 bases between. This chain's CDR3 is CASRRGSNQPQHF. CDR3 DNA: TGTGCCAGTCGCAGGGGTAGCAATCAGCCCCAGCATTTT.

This clonotype was counted ten times or more. The chain carries TRBV7-9 and TRBJ1-4; D ambiguous. The CDR3 is 15 residues long. Trimming removed 0 bases at V and 8 bases at J, with 13 bases between. The V gene's germline CDR1 is SEHNR and CDR2 FQNEAQ (reference sequence). This CDR3 is CASSLARVGPEKLFF. The CDR3 bases are TGTGCCAGCAGCTTAGCGAGGGTCGGGCCCGAAAAACTGTTTTTT. The full variable domain, its missing parts supplied by reference TRBV7-9 and TRBJ1-4, is DTGVSQNPRHKITKRGQNVTFRCDPISEHNRLYWYRQTLGQGPEFLTYFQNEAQLEKSRLLSDRFSAERPKGSFSTLEIQRTEQGDSAMYLCASSLARVGPEKLFFGSGTQLSVL.

This clonotype was detected only a few times. V and J are TRBV11-2 and TRBJ2-1; 11 bases agree with TRBD2. CDR1 is SGHAT and CDR2 is FQNNGV in the germline V gene. This CDR3 contains 17 residues. V dropped 1 base and J dropped 8; count of bases not matched to a gene: 10. CDR3 nucleotides: TGTGCCAGCAGCTTAGGCCAGCTAGCGGGGGGCGCGGATGAGCAGTTCTTC. It encodes CASSLGQLAGGADEQFF.

The chain uses TRBV28 and TRBJ2-3; D gene uncertain. The germline CDR1 and CDR2 sequences are MDHEN and SYDVKM. The CDR3 length is 13 residues. V was cut by 4 bases and J by 3 bases, with 8 bases left in between. The CDR3 DNA follows: TGTGCCAGCAGTTGGAAGTTAACAGATACGCAGTATTTT. This translates into CASSWKLTDTQYF. Combining the CDR3 with reference TRBV28 and TRBJ2-3 gives the whole variable domain DVKVTQSSRYLVKRTGEKVFLECVQDMDHENMFWYRQDPGLGLRLIYFSYDVKMKEKGDIPEGYSVSREKKERFSLILESASTNQTSMYLCASSWKLTDTQYFGPGTRLTVL.

The chain has TRBV24-1 and TRBJ2-7; TRBD2 matches at 8 bases. Germline V CDR1 and CDR2: KGHDR, SFDVKD. There are 14 residues in the CDR3. V lost 6 bases, J lost 4 bases, and 7 bases stayed unmatched. The CDR3 region has the DNA TGTGCCACCAGTCGACTAGCGCGGGGTTACGAGCAGTACTTC. Translation: CATSRLARGYEQYF.

This clonotype was counted many times. The chain joins TRBV6-2 or TRBV6-3 to TRBJ2-1, with no clear D. There are 13 residues in the CDR3. Trimming cost V 5 bases and J 4 bases, with 9 bases left between them. Germline V lookup: CDR1 MNHEY, CDR2 SVGEGT. The CDR3 region is CASSAGRYNEQFF. CDR3 bases: TGTGCCAGCAGTGCCGGGCGTTACAATGAGCAGTTCTTC.